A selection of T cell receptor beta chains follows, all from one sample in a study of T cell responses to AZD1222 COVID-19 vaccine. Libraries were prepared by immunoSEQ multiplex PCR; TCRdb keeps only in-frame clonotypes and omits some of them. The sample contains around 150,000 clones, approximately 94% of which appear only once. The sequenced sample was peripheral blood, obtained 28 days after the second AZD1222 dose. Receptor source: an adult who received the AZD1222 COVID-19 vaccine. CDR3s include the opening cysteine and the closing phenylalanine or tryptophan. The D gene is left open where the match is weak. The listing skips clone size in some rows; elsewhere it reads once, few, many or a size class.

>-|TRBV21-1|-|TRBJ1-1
TGTGCCAGCGGAGAAGCTTTCTTT
CASGEAFF
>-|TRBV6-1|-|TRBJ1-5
TGTGCCAGCAGTGAAAGAGGGGGGTATAGCAATCAGCCCCAGCATTTT
CASSERGGYSNQPQHF
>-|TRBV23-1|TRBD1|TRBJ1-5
TGCGCCACAACACTATTGACAGGGCAGGGGTTTGGCAATCAGCCCCAGCATTTT
CATTLLTGQGFGNQPQHF
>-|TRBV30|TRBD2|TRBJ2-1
TGTGCCTGCTCCACCGGACTAGCGGGAGCAGTCTTC
CACSTGLAGAVF
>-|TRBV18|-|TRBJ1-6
TGTGCCAGCTCACCAGATCAGAATTCACCCCTCCACTTT
CASSPDQNSPLHF
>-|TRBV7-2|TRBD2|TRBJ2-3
TGTGCCAGCAGCGTTACTAGCGGGAGGGGTTTGGATACGCAGTATTTT
CASSVTSGRGLDTQYF
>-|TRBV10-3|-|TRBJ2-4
TGTGCCATCAGCGGGGGAAACATTCAGTACTTC
CAISGGNIQYF
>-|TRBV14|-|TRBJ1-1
TGTGCCAGCAGCCAAGGGCGCCAGGGGAACACTGAAGCTTTCTTT
CASSQGRQGNTEAFF
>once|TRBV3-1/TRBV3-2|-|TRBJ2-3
TGTGCCAGCAGCCTTCAGGGCACAGATACGCAGTATTTT
CASSLQGTDTQYF
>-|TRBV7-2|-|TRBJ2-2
TGTGCCAGCAGCGCCTATAAGAACACCGGGGAGCTGTTTTTT
CASSAYKNTGELFF
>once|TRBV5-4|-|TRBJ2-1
TGTGCCAGCAGCGGGGCGAATGAGCAGTTCTTC
CASSGANEQFF
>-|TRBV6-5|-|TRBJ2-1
TGTGCCAGCAGTAGAGACGGGACAAAGCAGTTCTTC
CASSRDGTKQFF
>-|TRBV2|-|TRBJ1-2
TGTGCCAGCAGTGAATTCCTGAGCGGGGTTTATGGCTACACCTTC
CASSEFLSGVYGYTF
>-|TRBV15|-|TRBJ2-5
TGTGCCACCAGCAGAGATGGGGTATCAGAGACCCAGTACTTC
CATSRDGVSETQYF
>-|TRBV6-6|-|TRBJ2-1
TGTGCCACGGGGAGAGGGTCATACAATGAGCAGTTCTTC
CATGRGSYNEQFF
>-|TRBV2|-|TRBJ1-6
TGTGCCAGCAGTCAGCCAGATTATTCACCCCTCCACTTT
CASSQPDYSPLHF
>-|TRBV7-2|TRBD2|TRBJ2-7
TGTGCCAGCAGCTTAGACGGGACTAGCGGGAGGGCGTCCTACGAGCAGTACTTC
CASSLDGTSGRASYEQYF
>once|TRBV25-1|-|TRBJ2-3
TGTGCCAGCAGTGACCTCACCGGGACTAGCACAGATACGCAGTATTTT
CASSDLTGTSTDTQYF
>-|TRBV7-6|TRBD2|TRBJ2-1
TGTGCCAGCAGCTTAGGGGCCACTAGCGGGAGGAGGGTGGGAGATGAGCAGTTCTTC
CASSLGATSGRRVGDEQFF
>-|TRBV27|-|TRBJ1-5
TGTGCCAGCAGCCCCTATAGCAATCAGCCCCAGCATTTT
CASSPYSNQPQHF
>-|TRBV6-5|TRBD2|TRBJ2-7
TGTGCCACCCGGGTGGAACTAGCGGGGCGGGAGCAGTACTTC
CATRVELAGREQYF
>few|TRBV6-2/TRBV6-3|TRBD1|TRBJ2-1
TGTGCCAGCAGTTATGCGAGGGACAGGGGGAATGAGCAGTTCTTC
CASSYARDRGNEQFF
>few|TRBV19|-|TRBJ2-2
TGTGCCAGTAGTGGGCAGTTCAGTGGGGAGCTGTTTTTT
CASSGQFSGELFF
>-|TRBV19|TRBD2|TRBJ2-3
TGTGCCAGTAGTATCTCTAGCGGGGGTGGAGATACGCAGTATTTT
CASSISSGGGDTQYF
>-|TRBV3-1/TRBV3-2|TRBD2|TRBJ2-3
TGTGCCAGCAGCCAACGCGGGAGCAGCACAGATACGCAGTATTTT
CASSQRGSSTDTQYF
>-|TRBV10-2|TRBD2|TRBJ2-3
TGCGCCAGCAGAGATAGCGGGACTCCCCCAGATACGCAGTATTTT
CASRDSGTPPDTQYF
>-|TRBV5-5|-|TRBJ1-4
TGTGCCAGCACTCAAATAAGGGGCTTAGGTAATGAAAAACTGTTTTTT
CASTQIRGLGNEKLFF
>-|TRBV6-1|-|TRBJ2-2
TGTGCCAGCAGTGAAAGGTGGCAGTCTCAGGAGCTGTTTTTT
CASSERWQSQELFF
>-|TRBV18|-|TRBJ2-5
TGTGCCAGCTCACCACAGGCCACCCCGGCCGGGGGAGAGACCCAGTACTTC
CASSPQATPAGGETQYF
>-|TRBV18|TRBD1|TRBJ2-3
TGTGCCAGCTCGCTGACAGGGGTAAGCACAGATACGCAGTATTTT
CASSLTGVSTDTQYF
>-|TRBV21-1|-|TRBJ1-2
TGTGCCAGCAGCAATCGGAGGGTAAAGGTATCAAACTATGGCTACACCTTC
CASSNRRVKVSNYGYTF
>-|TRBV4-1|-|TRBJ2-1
TGCGCCAGCAGCCATGGAGCGCCGTACAATGAGCAGTTCTTC
CASSHGAPYNEQFF
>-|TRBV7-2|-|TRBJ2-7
TGTGCCAGCAGCTTAGCGGGGACCTCCCTCTACGAGCAGTACTTC
CASSLAGTSLYEQYF
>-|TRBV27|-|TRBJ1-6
TGTGCCAGCAGTTTAGGTGACACCATCACGGCCAATTCACCCCTCCACTTT
CASSLGDTITANSPLHF
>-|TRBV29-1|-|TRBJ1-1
TGCAGCGCCCGACAGTTAATCGACACTGAAGCTTTCTTT
CSARQLIDTEAFF
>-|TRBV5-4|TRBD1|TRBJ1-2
TGTGCCAGCAGCCTGTGGACAGGGTCCAACTATGGCTACACCTTC
CASSLWTGSNYGYTF
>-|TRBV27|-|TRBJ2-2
TGTGCCAGCAGTTTATCGGGTTACACCGGGGAGCTGTTTTTT
CASSLSGYTGELFF
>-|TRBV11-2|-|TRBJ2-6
TGTGCCAGCCATACTCTTGGGGCCAACGTCCTGACTTTC
CASHTLGANVLTF
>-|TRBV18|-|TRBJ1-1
TGTGCCAGCTCACCTTACGACAGGAGATCAGGGAACACTGAAGCTTTCTTT
CASSPYDRRSGNTEAFF
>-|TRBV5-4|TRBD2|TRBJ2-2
TGTGCCAGCAGCCCCGGACTAGCGGGAGGGGACGGGGAGCTGTTTTTT
CASSPGLAGGDGELFF
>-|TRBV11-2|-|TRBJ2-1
TGTGCCAGCAGCTCATCAGCTAGCACCTACTCCTACAATGAGCAGTTCTTC
CASSSSASTYSYNEQFF
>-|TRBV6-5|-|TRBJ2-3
TGTGCCAGCAGTTACTCGAGCGTCACAGATACGCAGTATTTT
CASSYSSVTDTQYF
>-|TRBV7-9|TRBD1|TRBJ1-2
TGTGCCAGCAGCTTTTTGGGGGATACAGGGGGCGATGGCTACACCTTC
CASSFLGDTGGDGYTF
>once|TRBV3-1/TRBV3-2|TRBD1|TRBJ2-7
TGTGCCAGCAGCCAGTGGGACAGGTTATACGAGCAGTACTTC
CASSQWDRLYEQYF
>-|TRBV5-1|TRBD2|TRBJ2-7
TGCGCCAGCAGCTTGGGTAGCGGGAGCGTCGAGCAGTACTTC
CASSLGSGSVEQYF